The sequence of this T cell receptor (beta chain) was determined in a study of blood T cell repertoires in COVID-19. Assay: immunoSEQ multiplex PCR; the TCRdb copy retains only in-frame clones and omits some. This sample carries 150,000 to 200,000 clones, approximately 86% of them seen once, and the ten largest clones take about 2.5%. CDR1 PRHDT and CDR2 FYEKMQ come from the germline V gene (reference sequence). Trimming cost V 5 bases and J 1 base, with 11 bases left between them. The CDR3 length is 14 residues. The source of this sequence is a man in his forties or fifties with active or convalescent COVID-19. V usage is TRBV13 and J usage is TRBJ2-5; maybe TRBD2 (7 bases). The material sequenced was peripheral blood. CDR3 in DNA: TGTGCCAGCAGCCCCGGGGGGCCCCAAGAGACCCAGTACTTC. Translated, it gives CASSPGGPQETQYF.